The sequence of this TCR beta chain was determined in a study of regulatory T cells in long-lasting Graves disease. This clonotype was seen repeatedly, ten times or more. CDR1 is DFQATT, CDR2 SNEGSKA, per germline (reference sequence). The CDR3 loop spans 14 amino acids. V lost 5 bases and J lost 3; bases outside the gene matches: 4. Arm-PCR of CDR3 regions with iRepertoire HTBI primers generated TCR beta libraries. TCRdb itself ran the multiplex PCR reads through MiXCR, one entry per CDR3 protein. The sample has some 250,000 distinct CDR3 sequences; about 16% are singletons. Time point described: newly diagnosed GD, antithyroid drugs for less than 3 months. PBMC-derived RNA was used for the TCR library.

The chain recombines TRBV20-1 with TRBJ2-7; TRBD2 aligns across 13 bases. Sequenced material: peripheral blood mononuclear cells (PBMCs), taken at new diagnosis, from a patient treated with antithyroid drugs. The sequence came from a female donor with Graves disease. CDR3 sequence (DNA): TGCAGTGCTCGAGGACTAGCGGGAGACTACGAGCAGTACTTC. Amino acid sequence: CSARGLAGDYEQYF.